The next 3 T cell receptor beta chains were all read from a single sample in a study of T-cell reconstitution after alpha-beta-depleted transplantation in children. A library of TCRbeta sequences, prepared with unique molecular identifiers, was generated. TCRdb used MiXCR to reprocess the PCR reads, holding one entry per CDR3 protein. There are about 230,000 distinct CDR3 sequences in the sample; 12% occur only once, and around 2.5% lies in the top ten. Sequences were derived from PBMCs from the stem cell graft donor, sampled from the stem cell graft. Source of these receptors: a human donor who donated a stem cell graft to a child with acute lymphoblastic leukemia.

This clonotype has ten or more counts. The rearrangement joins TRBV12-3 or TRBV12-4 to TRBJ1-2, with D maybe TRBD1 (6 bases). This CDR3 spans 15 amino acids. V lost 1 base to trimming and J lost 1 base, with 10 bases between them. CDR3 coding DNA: TGTGCCAGCAGTTTAGGGACAGTTCATAACTATGGCTACACCTTC. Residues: CASSLGTVHNYGYTF.

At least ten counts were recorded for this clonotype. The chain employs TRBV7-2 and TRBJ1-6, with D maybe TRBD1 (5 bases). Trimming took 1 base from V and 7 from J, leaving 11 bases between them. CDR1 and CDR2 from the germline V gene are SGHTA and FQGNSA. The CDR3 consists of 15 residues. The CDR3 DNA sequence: TGTGCCAGCAGCTTAGGCGGACGGGGGAATTCACCCCTCCACTTT. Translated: CASSLGGRGNSPLHF.

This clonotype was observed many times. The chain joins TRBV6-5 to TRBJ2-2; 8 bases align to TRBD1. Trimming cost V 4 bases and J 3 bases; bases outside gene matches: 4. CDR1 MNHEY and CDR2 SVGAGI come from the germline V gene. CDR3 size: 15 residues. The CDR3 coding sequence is TGTGCCAGCAGTTTCCGACAGGGGTACACCGGGGAGCTGTTTTTT. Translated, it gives CASSFRQGYTGELFF.